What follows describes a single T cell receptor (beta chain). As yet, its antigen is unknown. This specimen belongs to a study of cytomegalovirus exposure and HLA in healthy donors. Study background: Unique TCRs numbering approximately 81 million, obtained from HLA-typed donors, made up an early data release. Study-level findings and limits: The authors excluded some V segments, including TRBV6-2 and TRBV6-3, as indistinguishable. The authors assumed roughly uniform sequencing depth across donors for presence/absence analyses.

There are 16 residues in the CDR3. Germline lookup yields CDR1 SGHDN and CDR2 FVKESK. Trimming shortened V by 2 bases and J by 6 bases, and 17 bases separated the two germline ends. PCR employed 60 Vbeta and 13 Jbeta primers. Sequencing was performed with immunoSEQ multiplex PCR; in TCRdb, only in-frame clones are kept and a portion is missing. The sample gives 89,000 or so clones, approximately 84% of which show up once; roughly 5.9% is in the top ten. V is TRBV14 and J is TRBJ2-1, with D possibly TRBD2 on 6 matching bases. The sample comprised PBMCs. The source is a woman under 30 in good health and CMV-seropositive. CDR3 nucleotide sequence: TGTGCCAGCAGCCAACTGGGCGGGATTGTTGGCAATGAGCAGTTCTTC. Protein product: CASSQLGGIVGNEQFF.